These T cell receptor beta chains were read from a single sample in a study of T cells in Graves' hyperthyroidism and ophthalmopathy. TCRdb independently ran MiXCR on the multiplex PCR reads; one entry per CDR3 protein. The sample lists about 840,000 distinct CDR3 sequences, roughly 40% seen once, with roughly 8.3% in the top ten. Sequencing was done on a sample of blood. Every receptor here comes from a man aged 18 to 30 with Graves' hyperthyroidism. Each CDR3 is given with its conserved first and last residue. A D gene is named only where the DNA matches it firmly. Size is stated for part of the rows, as once, few or many counts, or as a class when the clone is expanded.

J | size | D | V | CDR3 | DNA
TRBJ1-6 | many | . | TRBV5-1 | CASSQATGSPLHF | TGCGCCAGCAGCCAGGCAACCGGGTCACCCCTCCACTTT
TRBJ1-2 | many | . | TRBV12-3/TRBV12-4 | CASTLGANYGYTF | TGTGCCAGCACCTTGGGGGCCAACTATGGCTACACCTTC
TRBJ1-2 | few | . | TRBV7-9 | CASSYKPGDLYTF | TGTGCCAGCAGCTATAAACCGGGGGATCTTTATACCTTC
TRBJ1-5 | many | TRBD1 | TRBV10-3 | CAISESTAGGRNQPQHF | TGTGCCATCAGTGAGTCGACGGCAGGGGGTCGGAATCAGCCCCAGCATTTT
TRBJ1-2 | many | TRBD1 | TRBV5-1 | CASSPGTGGGYTF | TGTGCCAGCAGCCCCGGGACAGGTGGTGGCTACACCTTC
TRBJ1-2 | once | . | TRBV19 | CASSIRDAGGYGYTF | TGTGCCAGTAGTATAAGGGACGCAGGCGGTTATGGCTACACCTTC
TRBJ1-4 | many | . | TRBV7-9 | CASSLGDSATNEKLFF | TGTGCCAGCAGCTTGGGTGACAGCGCAACTAATGAAAAACTGTTTTTT
TRBJ2-7 | . | . | TRBV7-9 | CATSVTDMPSYEQYF | TGTGCCACCTCGGTGACGGACATGCCCTCCTACGAGCAGTACTTC
TRBJ1-6 | many | . | TRBV11-1 | CASSLISGTGNSPLHF | TGTGCCAGCAGCTTAATATCCGGGACTGGTAATTCACCCCTCCACTTT
TRBJ1-5 | . | TRBD1 | TRBV6-5 | CASSSPGQGGYSNQPQHF | TGTGCCAGCAGTTCACCGGGACAGGGGGGGTATAGCAATCAGCCCCAGCATTTT
TRBJ1-1 | . | . | TRBV12-3/TRBV12-4 | CASSPSAGANTEAFF | TGTGCCAGCAGCCCATCTGCGGGAGCGAACACTGAAGCTTTCTTT
TRBJ1-5 | few | . | TRBV11-2 | CASSQGAVNQPQHF | TGCGCCAGCAGCCAAGGGGCCGTCAATCAGCCCCAGCATTTT
TRBJ2-7 | few | . | TRBV13 | CASSLRGSSEQYF | TGTGCCAGCAGCTTAAGGGGCTCCAGCGAGCAGTACTTC
TRBJ1-1 | many | . | TRBV29-1 | CSVDGNTEAFF | TGCAGCGTGGACGGGAACACTGAAGCTTTCTTT
TRBJ1-1 | few | . | TRBV2 | CASSPPGWGGDTEAFF | TGTGCCAGCAGCCCACCAGGATGGGGTGGGGACACTGAAGCTTTCTTT
TRBJ2-2 | few | . | TRBV20-1 | CSASQWGQNTGELFF | TGCAGTGCTAGCCAATGGGGACAGAACACCGGGGAGCTGTTTTTT
TRBJ1-2 | . | . | TRBV28 | CASENSFPNYGYTF | TGTGCCAGCGAGAACAGTTTTCCTAACTATGGCTACACCTTC
TRBJ1-4 | many | TRBD1 | TRBV5-1 | CASSSGTGDEKLFF | TGCGCCAGCAGCTCTGGGACAGGGGATGAAAAACTGTTTTTT
TRBJ2-7 | . | TRBD2 | TRBV2 | CASSWGLAGGYEQYF | TGTGCCAGCAGTTGGGGACTAGCGGGGGGGTACGAGCAGTACTTC
TRBJ2-5 | many | . | TRBV29-1 | CSVEERLNQETQYF | TGCAGCGTTGAAGAGAGGCTGAACCAAGAGACCCAGTACTTC
TRBJ1-6 | . | . | TRBV2 | CASSEDGTHNSPLHF | TGTGCCAGCAGTGAGGACGGGACACATAATTCACCCCTCCACTTT
TRBJ1-3 | . | . | TRBV29-1 | CSVVGGIGNTIYF | TGCAGCGTTGTCGGAGGGATTGGAAACACCATATATTTT
TRBJ2-5 | . | . | TRBV7-2 | CASKDSGETQYF | TGTGCCAGCAAGGACAGTGGAGAGACCCAGTACTTC
TRBJ1-2 | many | . | TRBV11-2 | CASSLGVEGYTF | TGTGCCAGCAGCCTAGGGGTGGAGGGCTACACCTTC
TRBJ1-6 | many | . | TRBV10-3 | CAISAARDNSPLHF | TGTGCCATCAGTGCAGCAAGGGATAATTCACCCCTCCACTTT
TRBJ1-1 | . | . | TRBV5-1 | CASSLNSDPDTEAFF | TGCGCCAGCAGCCTCAACTCGGACCCGGACACTGAAGCTTTCTTT
TRBJ1-2 | once | TRBD1 | TRBV20-1 | CSARGRGEGYTF | TGCAGTGCTAGAGGCAGGGGGGAAGGCTACACCTTC
TRBJ1-1 | few | . | TRBV5-1 | CASSLALTGTEAFF | TGCGCCAGCAGCTTGGCCCTTACGGGGACTGAAGCTTTCTTT
TRBJ2-3 | . | . | TRBV7-6 | CASMGSHRTVYTDTQYF | TGTGCCAGCATGGGGTCACACAGGACAGTTTACACAGATACGCAGTATTTT
TRBJ1-1 | many | . | TRBV7-9 | CVGRGGMNTEAFF | TGTGTAGGCCGCGGGGGGATGAACACTGAAGCTTTCTTT